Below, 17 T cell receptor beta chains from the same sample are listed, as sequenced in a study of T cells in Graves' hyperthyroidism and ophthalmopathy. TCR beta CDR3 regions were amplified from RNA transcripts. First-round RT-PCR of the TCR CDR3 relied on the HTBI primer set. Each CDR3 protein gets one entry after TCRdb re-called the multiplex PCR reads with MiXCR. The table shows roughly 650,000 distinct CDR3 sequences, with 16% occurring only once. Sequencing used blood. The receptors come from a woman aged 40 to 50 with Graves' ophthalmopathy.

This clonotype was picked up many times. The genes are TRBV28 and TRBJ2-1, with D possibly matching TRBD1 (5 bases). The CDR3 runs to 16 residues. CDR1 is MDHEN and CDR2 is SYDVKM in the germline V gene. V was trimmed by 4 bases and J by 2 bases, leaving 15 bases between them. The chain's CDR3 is CASSYFDRLTYNEQFF. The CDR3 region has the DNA TGTGCCAGCAGTTACTTTGACAGACTTACCTACAATGAGCAGTTCTTC.

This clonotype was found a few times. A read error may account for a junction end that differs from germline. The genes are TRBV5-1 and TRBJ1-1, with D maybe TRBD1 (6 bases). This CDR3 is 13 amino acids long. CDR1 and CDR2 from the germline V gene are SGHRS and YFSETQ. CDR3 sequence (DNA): TGCGCCAACAGCCTGTCGTCAGGGGCTGAGGCTTTCTTT. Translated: CANSLSSGAEAFF.

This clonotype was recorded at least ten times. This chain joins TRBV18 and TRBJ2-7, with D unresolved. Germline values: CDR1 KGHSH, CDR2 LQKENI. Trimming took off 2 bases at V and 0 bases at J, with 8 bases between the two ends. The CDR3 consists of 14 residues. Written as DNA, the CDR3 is TGTGCCAGCTCACCAACTTCCTTCTCCTACGAGCAGTACTTC. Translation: CASSPTSFSYEQYF.

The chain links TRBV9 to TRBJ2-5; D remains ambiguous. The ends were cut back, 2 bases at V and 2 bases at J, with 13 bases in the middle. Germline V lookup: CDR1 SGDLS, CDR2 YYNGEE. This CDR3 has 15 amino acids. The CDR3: CASSVGQSQQETQYF. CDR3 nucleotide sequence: TGTGCCAGCAGCGTGGGCCAAAGCCAGCAAGAGACCCAGTACTTC.

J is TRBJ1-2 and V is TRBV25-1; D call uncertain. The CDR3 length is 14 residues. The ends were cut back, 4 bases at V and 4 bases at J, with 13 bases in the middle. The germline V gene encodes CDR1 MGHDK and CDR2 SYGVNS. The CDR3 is CASSVPLSGYGYTF. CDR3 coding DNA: TGTGCCAGCAGTGTGCCCCTGTCAGGCTATGGCTACACCTTC.

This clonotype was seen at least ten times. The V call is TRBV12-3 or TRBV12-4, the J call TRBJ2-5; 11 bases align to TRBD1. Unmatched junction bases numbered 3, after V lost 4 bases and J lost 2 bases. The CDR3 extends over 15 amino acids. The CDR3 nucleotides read TGTGCCAGCAGTTGGACAGGGGGCCTTCAAGAGACCCAGTACTTC. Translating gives CASSWTGGLQETQYF.

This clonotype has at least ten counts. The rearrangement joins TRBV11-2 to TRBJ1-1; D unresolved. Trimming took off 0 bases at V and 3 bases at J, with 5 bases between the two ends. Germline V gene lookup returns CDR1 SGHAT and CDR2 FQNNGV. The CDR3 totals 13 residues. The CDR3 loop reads CASSLDRDTEAFF. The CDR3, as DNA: TGTGCCAGCAGCTTAGATCGGGACACTGAAGCTTTCTTT. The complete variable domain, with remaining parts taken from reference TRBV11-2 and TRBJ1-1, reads EAGVAQSPRYKIIEKRQSVAFWCNPISGHATLYWYQQILGQGPKLLIQFQNNGVVDDSQLPKDRFSAERLKGVDSTLKIQPAKLEDSAVYLCASSLDRDTEAFFGQGTRLTVV.

CDR3 in DNA: TGTGCCATCCTCCGACAGGGAGGAGGGGGTACGCAGTATTTT. Protein: CAILRQGGGGTQYF. The rearrangement links TRBV10-3 to TRBJ2-3; weak D call: TRBD1 (7 bases). Between the trimmed V and J ends, which lost 8 bases and 8 bases, there was a span of 20 bases. Germline assignment: CDR1 ENHRY and CDR2 SYGVKD. This CDR3 spans 14 amino acids.

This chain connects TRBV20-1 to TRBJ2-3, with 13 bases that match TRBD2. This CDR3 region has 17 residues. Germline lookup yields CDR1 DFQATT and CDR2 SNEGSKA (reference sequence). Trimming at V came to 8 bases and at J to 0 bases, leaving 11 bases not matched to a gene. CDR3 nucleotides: TGCAGTAGGACTAGCGGGAGAACCAGCCTTAGCACAGATACGCAGTATTTT. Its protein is CSRTSGRTSLSTDTQYF.

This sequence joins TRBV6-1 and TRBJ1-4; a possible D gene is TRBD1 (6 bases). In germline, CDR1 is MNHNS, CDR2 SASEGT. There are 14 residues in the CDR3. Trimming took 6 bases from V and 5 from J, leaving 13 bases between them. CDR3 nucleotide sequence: TGTGCCAGCAGCATAGGGGGGACCAATGAAAAACTGTTTTTT. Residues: CASSIGGTNEKLFF.

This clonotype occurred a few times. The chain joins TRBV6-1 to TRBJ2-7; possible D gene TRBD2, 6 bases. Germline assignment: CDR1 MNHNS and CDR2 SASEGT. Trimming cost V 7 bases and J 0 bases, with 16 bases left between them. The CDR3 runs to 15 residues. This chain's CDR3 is CASTGEFGSSYEQYF. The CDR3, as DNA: TGTGCCAGCACGGGCGAATTCGGGAGCTCCTACGAGCAGTACTTC.

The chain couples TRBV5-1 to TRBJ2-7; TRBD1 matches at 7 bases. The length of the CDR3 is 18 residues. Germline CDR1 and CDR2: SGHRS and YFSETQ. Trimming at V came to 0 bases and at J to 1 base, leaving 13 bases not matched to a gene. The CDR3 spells CASSLVVGTGAFSYEQYF. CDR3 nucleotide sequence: TGCGCCAGCAGCTTGGTGGTTGGAACAGGGGCTTTTTCCTACGAGCAGTACTTC.

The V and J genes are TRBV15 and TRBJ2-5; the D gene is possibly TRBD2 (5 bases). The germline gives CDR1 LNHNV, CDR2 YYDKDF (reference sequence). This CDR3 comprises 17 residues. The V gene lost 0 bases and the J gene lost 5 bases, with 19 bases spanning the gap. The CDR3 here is CATSRDWSGSPRETQYF. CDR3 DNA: TGTGCCACCAGCAGAGATTGGAGCGGCTCACCCCGGGAGACCCAGTACTTC.

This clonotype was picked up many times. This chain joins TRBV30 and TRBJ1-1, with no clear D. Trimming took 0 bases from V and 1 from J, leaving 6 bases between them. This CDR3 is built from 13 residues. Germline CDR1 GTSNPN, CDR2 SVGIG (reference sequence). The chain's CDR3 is CAWSVRANTEAFF. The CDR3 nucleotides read TGTGCCTGGAGTGTACGGGCGAACACTGAAGCTTTCTTT.

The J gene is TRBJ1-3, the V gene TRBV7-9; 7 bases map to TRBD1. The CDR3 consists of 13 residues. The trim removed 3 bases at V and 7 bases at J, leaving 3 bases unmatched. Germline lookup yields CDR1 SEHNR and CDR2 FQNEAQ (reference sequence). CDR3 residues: CASSLTGLNTIYF. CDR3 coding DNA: TGTGCCAGCAGCTTGACAGGGTTGAACACCATATATTTT. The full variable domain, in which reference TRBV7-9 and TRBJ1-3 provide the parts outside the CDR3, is DTGVSQNPRHKITKRGQNVTFRCDPISEHNRLYWYRQTLGQGPEFLTYFQNEAQLEKSRLLSDRFSAERPKGSFSTLEIQRTEQGDSAMYLCASSLTGLNTIYFGEGSWLTVV.

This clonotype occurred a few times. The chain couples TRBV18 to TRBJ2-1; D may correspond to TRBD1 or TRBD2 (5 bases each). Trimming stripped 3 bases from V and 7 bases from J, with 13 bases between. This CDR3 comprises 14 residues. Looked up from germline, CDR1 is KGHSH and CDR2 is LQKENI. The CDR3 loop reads CASSPGTDWNEQFF. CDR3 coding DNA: TGTGCCAGCTCACCCGGGACGGACTGGAATGAGCAGTTCTTC.

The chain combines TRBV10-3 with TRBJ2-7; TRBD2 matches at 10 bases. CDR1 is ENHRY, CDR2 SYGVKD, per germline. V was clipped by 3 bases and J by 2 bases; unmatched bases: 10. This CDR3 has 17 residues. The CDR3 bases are TGTGCCATCAGTGACCTGACTAGCGGGTCAGCCACCTACGAGCAGTACTTC. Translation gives CAISDLTSGSATYEQYF.